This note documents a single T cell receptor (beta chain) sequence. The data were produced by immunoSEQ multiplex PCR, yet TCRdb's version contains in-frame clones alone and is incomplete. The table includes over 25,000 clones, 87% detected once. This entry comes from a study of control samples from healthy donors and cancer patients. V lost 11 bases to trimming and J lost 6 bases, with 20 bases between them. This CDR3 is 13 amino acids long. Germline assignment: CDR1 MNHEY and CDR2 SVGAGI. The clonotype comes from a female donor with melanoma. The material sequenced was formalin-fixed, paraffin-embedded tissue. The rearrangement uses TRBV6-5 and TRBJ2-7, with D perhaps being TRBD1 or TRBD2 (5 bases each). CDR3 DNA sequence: TGTGCCGGGGATGGGGGAGCCCGCTTCGAGCAGTACTTC. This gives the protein CAGDGGARFEQYF.